The 30 T cell receptor beta chains reported below all come from one sample, sequenced in a study of shared clonotypes between healthy human individuals (dated by TCRdb to the early 2020s). Library construction relied on the immunoSEQ multiplex PCR assay. Drawn from immuneACCESS, this table holds only the in-frame rearrangements with V and J called that TCRdb kept. Clones are partly lost; checked studies trace under half to an unresolved V gene and leave the rest unexplained. In this sample the table shows about 470,000 clones, 70% to 80% of which occur a single time. 13% of the sample goes to the ten largest clones. Sequencing input: PBMCs. The receptor source for this set is a woman aged 35 to 49 in good health. Some clones in this sample may be carry-over from other donors' samples.

The CDR3 bases are TGTGCCAGCAGCGTAGGTGTAGGTGGAAACACCATATATTTT. It codes for CASSVGVGGNTIYF. This chain joins TRBV9 and TRBJ1-3; D not certain. The CDR3 contains 14 residues. V was shortened by 0 bases and J by 3 bases, with 7 bases between the two germline ends. CDR1 and CDR2 from the germline V gene are SGDLS and YYNGEE.

The V call is TRBV4-2, the J call TRBJ2-5; 7 bases fit TRBD2. Germline assignment: CDR1 LGHNA and CDR2 YNFKEQ. The CDR3 covers 14 residues. With V trimmed by 4 bases and J by 2 bases, 4 bases remained unmatched. The CDR3, as DNA: TGTGCCAGCAGCCTGGGACTACTACAAGAGACCCAGTACTTC. The encoded protein is CASSLGLLQETQYF.

The chain employs TRBV28 and TRBJ2-7; 7 positions agree with TRBD1. Germline trimming cut 1 base from V and 1 base from J; bases unmatched to any gene: 4. CDR3 size: 15 residues. Germline V lookup: CDR1 MDHEN, CDR2 SYDVKM. The CDR3 loop is CASSLFGDRSYEQYF. DNA of the CDR3: TGTGCCAGCAGTTTATTCGGGGACAGATCCTACGAGCAGTACTTC.

This chain joins TRBV15 and TRBJ2-3; a weak D match, TRBD2 (6 bases). The CDR3 totals 16 residues. Germline CDR1 and CDR2: LNHNV and YYDKDF (reference sequence). V lost 5 bases, J lost 0 bases, and 15 bases lay in between. In nucleotides, the CDR3 is TGTGCCACCAGCGAACTCCGGGACTTCAGCACAGATACGCAGTATTTT. Translated: CATSELRDFSTDTQYF.

V is TRBV10-3 and J is TRBJ2-7, with 9 bases that match TRBD2. Losses at the gene ends were 5 bases for V and 2 bases for J; bases not matched to a gene: 4. CDR1 and CDR2 (germline): ENHRY, SYGVKD. The CDR3 has 14 residues. This CDR3 reads CAISLAGAPYEQYF. CDR3 coding DNA: TGTGCCATCAGTTTAGCGGGGGCTCCCTACGAGCAGTACTTC.

As to this clone: Other DNA sequences in this sample translate to the same CDR3. The V call is TRBV5-1, the J call TRBJ2-3; 13 positions match TRBD2. Per the germline V gene, CDR1 is SGHRS and CDR2 is YFSETQ. This CDR3 spans 15 amino acids. The V segment lost 4 bases and the J segment 4 bases; nucleotides outside the gene matches: 3. The CDR3 DNA sequence: TGCGCCAGCAGCCCAGGACTAGCGGGAGCAGATACGCAGTATTTT. Its translation: CASSPGLAGADTQYF.

This clone was counted only a few times. The genes are TRBV14 and TRBJ2-1, with D possibly being TRBD1 (5 bases). This CDR3 is built from 17 residues. Trimming shortened V by 3 bases and J by 2 bases, and 17 bases separated the two germline ends. Germline CDR1 is SGHDN and CDR2 is FVKESK. CDR3 coding DNA: TGTGCCAGCAGCCATGGGGCCCTGGCGGCGACCTACAATGAGCAGTTCTTC. Residues: CASSHGALAATYNEQFF. Together with reference TRBV14 and TRBJ2-1, the CDR3 gives the full variable domain: EAGVTQFPSHSVIEKGQTVTLRCDPISGHDNLYWYRRVMGKEIKFLLHFVKESKQDESGMPNNRFLAERTGGTYSTLKVQPAELEDSGVYFCASSHGALAATYNEQFFGPGTRLTVL.

The chain carries TRBV5-8 and TRBJ1-5; D remains ambiguous. The V gene lost 1 base and the J gene lost 11 bases, with 13 bases spanning the gap. CDR3 length: 13 amino acids. CDR1 is SGHTS, CDR2 YDEGEE, per germline. CDR3 sequence: CASSLRPVDAQHF. CDR3 nucleotides: TGTGCCAGCAGCTTGAGGCCTGTGGACGCCCAGCATTTT.

CDR3 DNA: TGTGCCAGCAGCGCAAGGACAGGGACGTTTCTTACCTATGGCTACACCTTC. Amino acid sequence: CASSARTGTFLTYGYTF. The chain is built from TRBV14 and TRBJ1-2; 8 bases map to TRBD1. Germline-derived CDR1 and CDR2 are SGHDN and FVKESK. This CDR3 region has 17 residues. V dropped 5 bases and J dropped 4; count of bases not matched to a gene: 15.

The chain recombines TRBV11-3 with TRBJ2-5; D gene uncertain. Trimming shortened V by 5 bases and J by 2 bases, and 12 bases separated the two germline ends. Germline-derived CDR1 and CDR2 are SGHNT and YENEEA. This CDR3 comprises 14 residues. CDR3 nucleotides: TGTGCCAGCAGCATGGGCACAAATCAAGAGACCCAGTACTTC. This gives the protein CASSMGTNQETQYF.

This sequence joins TRBV28 and TRBJ2-7; D might be TRBD2 (6 bases). The CDR3 sequence is 15 residues long. Per the germline V gene, CDR1 is MDHEN and CDR2 is SYDVKM. The V gene lost 4 bases and the J gene lost 3 bases, with 16 bases spanning the gap. The chain's CDR3 is CASSYLGSNFYEQYF. The CDR3 DNA reads TGTGCCAGCAGTTACCTCGGGAGTAATTTCTACGAGCAGTACTTC.

The chain uses TRBV10-1 and TRBJ2-3; 8 nucleotides match TRBD2. The CDR3 is made up of 16 amino acids. Germline V gene data show CDR1 as WNHNN and CDR2 as SYGVQD (reference sequence). V dropped 4 bases and J dropped 0; count of bases not matched to a gene: 6. CDR3 region: CASSGTSSGSTDTQYF. CDR3 DNA: TGCGCCAGCAGTGGAACTTCTAGCGGGAGCACAGATACGCAGTATTTT.

The chain recombines TRBV7-9 with TRBJ2-1, with 11 bases fitting TRBD2. The CDR3 is 19 residues long. The J segment lost 1 base and the V segment lost 1 base, leaving 9 bases of the junction unmatched. Per germline, CDR1 SEHNR and CDR2 FQNEAQ (reference sequence). Here the CDR3 DNA reads TGTGCCAGCAGCTTAGGAGGGCTAGCGGGAGGCATTTCCTACAATGAGCAGTTCTTC. Protein: CASSLGGLAGGISYNEQFF.

The count of this clone is one. V usage is TRBV6-7 and J usage is TRBJ2-1; 10 bases are a match to TRBD2. TRBV6-7 is noted as an ORF with a role that remains uncertain. V lost 6 bases, J lost 5 bases, and 10 bases stayed unmatched. This CDR3 comprises 16 residues. The CDR3 sequence: CASSFKREGLNNEQFF. DNA for the CDR3: TGTGCCAGCAGCTTCAAGCGGGAGGGCCTTAACAATGAGCAGTTCTTC.

This clone has only a few counts. The J gene is TRBJ2-7, the V gene TRBV30; no definite D call. The CDR3 has 13 amino acids. CDR1 and CDR2 from the germline V gene are GTSNPN and SVGIG (reference sequence). The V end lost 3 bases, the J end lost 0 bases, and 9 bases lay between the germline ends. CDR3 sequence: CAWRGRSSYEQYF. In DNA, the CDR3 is TGTGCCTGGAGAGGGCGGAGCTCCTACGAGCAGTACTTC.

Concerning this clone itself: A read error is possible here, since a much larger clone lies one base away. This rearrangement joins TRBV9 to TRBJ2-2; 11 bases align to TRBD2. There are 15 residues in the CDR3. V trimming: 4 bases; J trimming: 3 bases; junction bases outside the gene matches: 2. Germline V gene data show CDR1 as SGDLS and CDR2 as YYNGEE. The CDR3 sequence: CASSRTSGYTGELFF. For the CDR3, the DNA is TGTGCCAGCAGCCGGACTAGCGGGTACACCGGGGAGCTGTTTTTT. The full variable domain, in which reference TRBV9 and TRBJ2-2 provide the parts outside the CDR3, is DSGVTQTPKHLITATGQRVTLRCSPRSGDLSVYWYQQSLDQGLQFLIQYYNGEERAKGNILERFSAQQFPDLHSELNLSSLELGDSALYFCASSRTSGYTGELFFGEGSRLTVL.

The genes are TRBV6-5 and TRBJ2-7; 8 bases line up with TRBD1. The germline CDR1 and CDR2 sequences are MNHEY and SVGAGI. Trimming removed 2 bases from V and 1 base from J; junction bases left unmatched: 7. This CDR3 comprises 16 residues. CDR3 nucleotide sequence: TGTGCCAGCAGTTACATAGGGACAGGCCTTTCCTACGAGCAGTACTTC. This sequence encodes CASSYIGTGLSYEQYF.

V is TRBV11-2 and J is TRBJ2-7; TRBD2 matches 13 bases. Losses at the gene ends were 5 bases for V and 6 bases for J; bases not matched to a gene: 4. There are 14 residues in the CDR3. Per germline, CDR1 SGHAT and CDR2 FQNNGV. This chain's CDR3 is CASSRTSGSGEQYF. CDR3 DNA: TGTGCCAGCAGCCGGACTAGCGGGAGTGGCGAGCAGTACTTC.

As for this clone: The identical CDR3 is also encoded by other nucleotide sequences in the sample. The rearrangement uses TRBV5-1 and TRBJ2-7, with TRBD1 identical over 11 bases. The ends lost 0 bases at V and 3 bases at J; junction bases unmatched: 2. The CDR3 runs 15 residues. The germline gives CDR1 SGHRS, CDR2 YFSETQ. The CDR3, as DNA: TGCGCCAGCAGCTTGGAAGGGACAGGGGGCTACGAGCAGTACTTC. Its translation is CASSLEGTGGYEQYF.

J is TRBJ1-2 and V is TRBV5-1, with a weak D call TRBD1 (5 bases). This CDR3 is 13 amino acids long. Trimming shortened V by 4 bases and J by 5 bases, and 12 bases separated the two germline ends. In germline, CDR1 is SGHRS, CDR2 YFSETQ. Written as DNA, the CDR3 is TGCGCCAGCAGCCCTGGTGGGGGTTATGGCTACACCTTC. Translated: CASSPGGGYGYTF.

This clone was seen a handful of times. The gene calls are TRBV30 and TRBJ1-1; no definite D call. This CDR3 has 12 amino acids. Germline V gene sequence: CDR1 GTSNPN, CDR2 SVGIG (reference sequence). The V end was cut by 4 bases, the J end by 1 base, with 7 bases between. CDR3 coding DNA: TGTGCCTGGACACAGTCGAACACTGAAGCTTTCTTT. It yields the protein CAWTQSNTEAFF.

This chain connects TRBV27 to TRBJ2-7; 10 nucleotides agree with TRBD1. CDR1 is MNHEY, CDR2 SMNVEV, per germline (reference sequence). V shed 7 bases and J 4 bases; nucleotides not matched to a gene: 7. This CDR3 region has 14 residues. Here the CDR3 DNA reads TGTGCCAGCAAATTTGGGACAGGGGCTTACGAGCAGTACTTC. Protein: CASKFGTGAYEQYF.

This clone was found a few times. The chain has TRBV30 and TRBJ1-1, with TRBD1 matching 9 bases. This CDR3 region has 14 residues. With V trimmed by 5 bases and J by 3 bases, 7 bases remained unmatched. Germline values: CDR1 GTSNPN, CDR2 SVGIG (reference sequence). The CDR3 protein is CAWGIQGAHTEAFF. The CDR3 bases are TGTGCCTGGGGGATACAGGGGGCTCACACTGAAGCTTTCTTT. Looking up the rest from reference TRBV30 and TRBJ1-1 gives the full variable domain: SQTIHQWPATLVQPVGSPLSLECTVEGTSNPNLYWYRQAAGRGLQLLFYSVGIGQISSEVPQNLSASRPQDRQFILSSKKLLLSDSGFYLCAWGIQGAHTEAFFGQGTRLTVV.

The chain joins TRBV4-3 to TRBJ2-1; D remains ambiguous. The germline V gene has CDR1 LGHNA and CDR2 YSLEER. The CDR3 contains 15 residues. V was clipped by 4 bases and J by 6 bases, with 16 bases between them. CDR3 loop: CASSLALLQPNEQFF. In DNA, the CDR3 is TGCGCCAGCAGCCTAGCCCTCTTACAGCCCAATGAGCAGTTCTTC.

The chain employs TRBV7-9 and TRBJ1-2; D is perhaps TRBD1 (5 bases). V was trimmed by 4 bases and J by 4 bases, leaving 19 bases between them. The germline gives CDR1 SEHNR, CDR2 FQNEAQ (reference sequence). CDR3 length: 16 amino acids. The CDR3 here is CASSSPGTLGSYGYTF. CDR3 coding DNA: TGTGCCAGCAGCTCCCCCGGGACTCTAGGGTCCTATGGCTACACCTTC. Using reference TRBV7-9 and TRBJ1-2 for the parts outside the CDR3, the full variable domain is DTGVSQNPRHKITKRGQNVTFRCDPISEHNRLYWYRQTLGQGPEFLTYFQNEAQLEKSRLLSDRFSAERPKGSFSTLEIQRTEQGDSAMYLCASSSPGTLGSYGYTFGSGTRLTVV.

This chain connects TRBV6-5 to TRBJ2-7, with a weak D call TRBD1 (6 bases). The V end was cut by 6 bases, the J end by 6 bases, with 15 bases between. Germline V CDR1 and CDR2: MNHEY, SVGAGI. The CDR3 extends over 13 amino acids. Written as DNA, the CDR3 is TGTGCCAGCAGATCCACCCCCAGGGGCGAGCAGTACTTC. Translated: CASRSTPRGEQYF.

The genes are TRBV20-1 and TRBJ1-2; no clear D. Germline lookup yields CDR1 DFQATT and CDR2 SNEGSKA (reference sequence). V was clipped by 1 base and J by 8 bases, with 2 bases between them. CDR3 length: 9 amino acids. Written as DNA, the CDR3 is TGCAGTGCTAGAGTCGGCTACACCTTC. It translates to CSARVGYTF.

In this sample, this clone turned up a few times. The genes are TRBV6-1 and TRBJ1-2; 7 bases map to TRBD1. Germline-derived CDR1 and CDR2 are MNHNS and SASEGT. The CDR3 has 12 amino acids. Unmatched junction bases numbered 5, after V lost 9 bases and J lost 4 bases. The CDR3 reads CASDRVGYGYTF. CDR3 in DNA: TGTGCCAGTGACAGGGTTGGCTATGGCTACACCTTC.

CDR3 nucleotides: TGCGCCAGCAGTGGACAGGGGGGAGATACGCAGTATTTT. Residues: CASSGQGGDTQYF. The rearrangement links TRBV5-1 to TRBJ2-3; 10 positions match TRBD1. The CDR3 is made up of 13 amino acids. Germline V gene data show CDR1 as SGHRS and CDR2 as YFSETQ. With V trimmed by 5 bases and J by 5 bases, 2 bases remained unmatched.

In this sample, this clone turned up once. V and J are TRBV11-2 and TRBJ2-1, with 7 bases lining up with TRBD2. In germline, CDR1 is SGHAT, CDR2 FQNNGV. This CDR3 is built from 17 residues. V gave up 5 bases and J gave up 7 bases; unmatched junction bases: 17. The CDR3 nucleotides read TGTGCCAGCAGCCTTAGAAGGTCGGGCGGGAGACGGAATGAGCAGTTCTTC. The encoded protein is CASSLRRSGGRRNEQFF.